Shown below are 25 T cell receptor beta chains from a single sample sequenced in a study of shared clonotypes between healthy human individuals. Profiled with immunoSEQ multiplex PCR; TCRdb holds only in-frame clones, not every one. The data show over a million clones, about 96% seen once. Sequenced: naive CD4+ T cells sorted from blood. The subset denotes: CD45RA+ positively selected. These receptors were obtained from a young man in good health.

CDR3 residues: CASRRGSLSTGELFF. The CDR3 DNA is TGTGCCAGCAGACGCGGGAGTCTATCTACCGGGGAGCTGTTTTTT. This chain uses TRBV28 with TRBJ2-2, with 7 bases matching TRBD2. The CDR3 is 15 residues long. Germline CDR1 reads MDHEN; CDR2 reads SYDVKM. V dropped 6 bases and J dropped 5; count of bases not matched to a gene: 9.

The chain links TRBV5-5 to TRBJ2-7; TRBD1 aligns across 7 bases. V shed 1 base and J 7 bases; nucleotides not matched to a gene: 8. The CDR3 has 14 amino acids. Germline V lookup: CDR1 SGHKS, CDR2 YYEKEE (reference sequence). The CDR3 loop is CASSLQGVTKEQYF. In nucleotides, the CDR3 is TGTGCCAGCAGCTTGCAGGGGGTGACTAAAGAGCAGTACTTC.

This chain joins TRBV19 and TRBJ1-1; D is unresolved. Trimming pared 7 bases from V and 2 bases from J, leaving 11 bases between. CDR3 length equals 13 residues. In germline, CDR1 is LNHDA, CDR2 SQIVND (reference sequence). CDR3 in amino acids: CASTLQANTEAFF. DNA of the CDR3: TGTGCCAGTACCTTGCAGGCCAACACTGAAGCTTTCTTT.

J is TRBJ2-3 and V is TRBV18; a weak D match, TRBD2 (6 bases). CDR3 length: 15 residues. Germline CDR1 and CDR2: KGHSH and LQKENI. V was shortened by 6 bases and J by 6 bases, with 19 bases between the two germline ends. The CDR3 nucleotides are TGTGCCAGCTCCCTGGGACTCTCTAAGGGGGATACGCAGTATTTT. As protein: CASSLGLSKGDTQYF.

The chain has TRBV14 and TRBJ2-2, with D hard to call. Trimming took off 4 bases at V and 6 bases at J, with 6 bases between the two ends. The CDR3 has 12 amino acids. Looked up from germline, CDR1 is SGHDN and CDR2 is FVKESK. Here the CDR3 DNA reads TGTGCCAGCAGCCCTAGGTCCGGGGAGCTGTTTTTT. Its protein product is CASSPRSGELFF.

V and J are TRBV2 and TRBJ1-3, with D perhaps TRBD1 (5 bases). CDR1 SNHLY and CDR2 FYNNEI come from the germline V gene. Between the trimmed V and J ends, which lost 7 bases and 7 bases, there was a span of 20 bases. The CDR3 contains 15 residues. CDR3 in DNA: TGTGCCAGCAAAGGGACGTTTTCTGATTGGAACACCATATATTTT. Amino acid sequence: CASKGTFSDWNTIYF.

This clone appeared a single time. The chain carries TRBV27 and TRBJ2-1; D gene ambiguous. CDR1 and CDR2 from the germline V gene are MNHEY and SMNVEV (reference sequence). The CDR3 spans 13 residues. V gave up 4 bases and J gave up 5 bases, with 9 bases separating them. CDR3 DNA sequence: TGTGCCAGCAGTTCCCACCGGAACAATGAGCAGTTCTTC. This gives the protein CASSSHRNNEQFF.

The V call is TRBV12-5, the J call TRBJ1-1; weak D call: TRBD1 (5 bases). CDR3 length: 17 residues. The germline V gene has CDR1 LGHNT and CDR2 FRNRAP. Trimming left V 0 bases short and J 1 base short, with 15 bases between. The DNA of the CDR3 is TGTGCTAGTGGTTTGGTCGTACGGGGGGTCCAGAACACTGAAGCTTTCTTT. This codes for CASGLVVRGVQNTEAFF.

CDR3 DNA: TGTGCCAGCTCACTAACCGTACCCGGGGGTGGCTACACCTTC. Translation: CASSLTVPGGGYTF. The chain combines TRBV18 with TRBJ1-2, with a tentative D call TRBD1 (5 bases). Germline-derived CDR1 and CDR2 are KGHSH and LQKENI. V was pared by 4 bases and J by 7 bases, with 16 bases between. The CDR3 covers 14 residues.

A note on this clone: Additional DNA sequences in this sample encode the identical CDR3. The V gene is TRBV9, the J gene TRBJ2-6; the D is unclear. Trimming stripped 5 bases from V and 0 bases from J, with 3 bases between. Germline CDR1 reads SGDLS; CDR2 reads YYNGEE. This CDR3 is 13 amino acids long. This CDR3 reads CASRSSGANVLTF. CDR3 nucleotide sequence: TGTGCCAGCAGAAGCTCTGGGGCCAACGTCCTGACTTTC.

CDR3 amino acids: CASSYSGTGSRQPQHF. Written as DNA, the CDR3 is TGTGCCAGCAGTTACTCGGGCACAGGGTCGCGTCAGCCCCAGCATTTT. The chain is built from TRBV6-5 and TRBJ1-5, with D perhaps matching TRBD1 (6 bases). The CDR3 is 16 residues long. V lost 0 bases and J 6 bases, leaving 15 bases between the germline ends. Germline assignment: CDR1 MNHEY and CDR2 SVGAGI.

The chain has TRBV2 and TRBJ2-2; a possible D gene is TRBD2 (5 bases). The CDR3 has 15 amino acids. V was shortened by 2 bases and J by 6 bases, with 13 bases between the two germline ends. CDR1 and CDR2 from the germline V gene are SNHLY and FYNNEI. CDR3 in amino acids: CASSERLSQAGELFF. The CDR3 DNA is TGTGCCAGCAGTGAAAGACTAAGTCAGGCCGGGGAGCTGTTTTTT.

V and J are TRBV7-2 and TRBJ1-2; D is perhaps TRBD1 (6 bases). V gave up 5 bases and J gave up 8 bases, with 15 bases separating them. Per the germline V gene, CDR1 is SGHTA and CDR2 is FQGNSA. The CDR3 contains 13 residues. Here the CDR3 reads CASSIQGLEGYTF. The CDR3 coding sequence is TGTGCCAGCAGCATACAGGGTCTTGAAGGCTACACCTTC.

The chain employs TRBV20-1 and TRBJ1-4, with D perhaps TRBD1 (5 bases). CDR3 length: 11 amino acids. With 6 bases removed from V and 11 bases from J, the gap between germline ends came to 13 bases. The germline V gene has CDR1 DFQATT and CDR2 SNEGSKA (reference sequence). Here the CDR3 reads CSARRGGKLFF. The CDR3 DNA sequence: TGCAGTGCAAGACGGGGGGGGAAACTGTTTTTT.

This clone was observed a single time. The rearrangement uses TRBV9 and TRBJ2-7; no firm D call. This CDR3 comprises 12 residues. From germline, CDR1 is SGDLS and CDR2 YYNGEE. The V end was cut by 2 bases, the J end by 6 bases, with 9 bases between. CDR3 nucleotide sequence: TGTGCCAGCAGCGTCCCGCCTGGCGAGCAGTACTTC. Protein: CASSVPPGEQYF. Complete variable domain (other parts from reference TRBV9 and TRBJ2-7): DSGVTQTPKHLITATGQRVTLRCSPRSGDLSVYWYQQSLDQGLQFLIQYYNGEERAKGNILERFSAQQFPDLHSELNLSSLELGDSALYFCASSVPPGEQYFGPGTRLTVT.

CDR3 loop: CAWTGGASPYF. The DNA of the CDR3 is TGTGCCTGGACAGGGGGCGCGAGTCCGTACTTC. The chain carries TRBV30 and TRBJ2-7; 8 bases map to TRBD1. The V and J ends lost 4 bases and 12 bases, in that order; junction bases with no gene match: 8. The CDR3 spans 11 residues. The germline CDR1 and CDR2 sequences are GTSNPN and SVGIG (reference sequence).

The genes are TRBV5-4 and TRBJ1-2; D is ambiguous. Trimming shortened V by 0 bases and J by 8 bases, and 11 bases separated the two germline ends. The CDR3 spans 13 residues. Germline V gene data show CDR1 as SGHNT and CDR2 as YYREEE (reference sequence). As DNA, the CDR3 is TGTGCCAGCAGCTTGGTTCACAGCGACGGCTACACCTTC. The encoded protein is CASSLVHSDGYTF.

This clone was counted once. This chain connects TRBV7-6 to TRBJ2-7; 10 positions agree with TRBD2. Germline lookup yields CDR1 SGHVS and CDR2 FNYEAQ. The ends lost 1 base at V and 4 bases at J; junction bases unmatched: 7. This CDR3 spans 16 amino acids. As DNA, the CDR3 is TGTGCCAGCAGCTTAGTTCCTAGCGGGAGTACTTACGAGCAGTACTTC. Translated, it gives CASSLVPSGSTYEQYF. Together with reference TRBV7-6 and TRBJ2-7, the CDR3 gives the full variable domain: GAGVSQSPRYKVTKRGQDVALRCDPISGHVSLYWYRQALGQGPEFLTYFNYEAQQDKSGLPNDRFSAERPEGSISTLTIQRTEQRDSAMYRCASSLVPSGSTYEQYFGPGTRLTVT.

The V gene is TRBV4-3, the J gene TRBJ2-1; 9 bases match TRBD2. CDR1 LGHNA and CDR2 YSLEER come from the germline V gene. V lost 0 bases to trimming and J lost 7 bases; unmatched junction nucleotides: 7. The CDR3 runs 16 residues. The CDR3 spells CASSQEIAGVSNEQFF. CDR3 DNA: TGCGCCAGCAGCCAAGAAATAGCGGGAGTGAGTAATGAGCAGTTCTTC.

This clone showed up just a few times. This CDR3 is also generated by other DNA sequences in the sample. The genes are TRBV5-1 and TRBJ1-2; tentatively, D is TRBD1 (5 bases). This CDR3 has 13 amino acids. The V end was cut by 0 bases, the J end by 2 bases, with 5 bases between. Germline values: CDR1 SGHRS, CDR2 YFSETQ. CDR3 DNA sequence: TGCGCCAGCAGCTTGGACAGGAACTATGGCTACACCTTC. It encodes CASSLDRNYGYTF.

The chain uses TRBV6-1 and TRBJ2-1; 9 bases match TRBD1. From germline, CDR1 is MNHNS and CDR2 SASEGT. The V segment lost 6 bases and the J segment 9 bases; nucleotides outside the gene matches: 9. The CDR3 is 14 residues long. CDR3 coding DNA: TGTGCCAGCAGCTTACTACAGGGGGCAGGTGAGCAGTTCTTC. Its translation: CASSLLQGAGEQFF.

The rearrangement joins TRBV12-5 to TRBJ2-2; D unresolved. Per germline, CDR1 LGHNT and CDR2 FRNRAP. The CDR3 length is 13 residues. Trimming pared 3 bases from V and 4 bases from J, leaving 6 bases between. CDR3 amino acids: CASGLYITGELFF. The CDR3 DNA follows: TGTGCTAGTGGTTTATATATCACCGGGGAGCTGTTTTTT.

The chain recombines TRBV5-3 with TRBJ2-7; 9 bases are shared with TRBD1. TRBV5-3 is given ORF status, its function remaining uncertain. The CDR3 is made up of 13 amino acids. With V trimmed by 4 bases and J by 5 bases, 4 bases remained unmatched. CDR3 residues: CARSGDREDEQYF. The DNA for the CDR3 is TGTGCCAGAAGCGGGGACAGGGAGGACGAGCAGTACTTC.

CDR3 in amino acids: CASGAATGELFF. CDR3 coding DNA: TGTGCTAGTGGCGCAGCGACGGGGGAGCTGTTTTTT. V gene TRBV12-5 combines with J gene TRBJ2-2; D is unclear. V lost 6 bases and J 8 bases, leaving 10 bases between the germline ends. Germline CDR1 is LGHNT and CDR2 is FRNRAP. The CDR3 length is 12 residues.

This clone was counted a single time. V is TRBV2 and J is TRBJ1-1; the D gene is possibly TRBD1 (6 bases). The CDR3 covers 11 residues. V was clipped by 6 bases and J by 8 bases, with 10 bases between them. Germline V gene lookup returns CDR1 SNHLY and CDR2 FYNNEI. Written as DNA, the CDR3 is TGTGCCAGCAGGGAGGACAGAGAAGCTTTCTTT. Translating it yields CASREDREAFF.